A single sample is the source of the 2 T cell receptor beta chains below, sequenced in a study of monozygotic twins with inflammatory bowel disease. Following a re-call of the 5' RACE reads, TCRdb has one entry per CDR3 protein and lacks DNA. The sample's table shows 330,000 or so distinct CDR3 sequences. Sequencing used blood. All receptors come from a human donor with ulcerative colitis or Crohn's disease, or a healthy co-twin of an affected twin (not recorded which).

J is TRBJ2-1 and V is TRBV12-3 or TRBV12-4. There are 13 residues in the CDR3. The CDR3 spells CASTTGSYNEQFF.

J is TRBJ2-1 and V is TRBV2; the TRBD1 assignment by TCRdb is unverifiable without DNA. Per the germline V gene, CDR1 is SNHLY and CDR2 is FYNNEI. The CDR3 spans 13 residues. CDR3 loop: CASSANRAYEQFF.